This T cell receptor (beta chain) appears in the sequencing data of a study of vaccination and CD4 T cells after COVID-19. Germline V lookup: CDR1 MGHRA, CDR2 YSYEKL. The V gene end was trimmed by 4 bases and the J gene end by 0 bases; junction bases not matched to a gene: 10. The CDR3 spans 17 residues. Oncomine TCR Beta short-read sequencing was applied to DNA from cultured CD4+ T cells. TCRdb reprocessed the PCR reads with MiXCR, giving one entry per CDR3 protein. Seen here are about 13,000 distinct CDR3 sequences, roughly 53% observed once, and the top ten hold less than 15%. For this clonotype: Antigen specificity is unknown.

As for treatment: roughly 10-day PBMC culture with coronavirus spike peptide pools or control peptides (ViraFEST assay). Negative selection yielded CD4+ T cells from day-10 cultures. Sequenced: CD4+ T cells from blood, cultured in vitro. This TCR derives from a human donor who had recovered from COVID-19. V usage is TRBV4-1 and J usage is TRBJ2-7; 9 bases align to TRBD2. The CDR3 region is CASSPSGIQTSSYEQYF. The CDR3 DNA reads as TGCGCCAGCAGCCCTAGCGGGATCCAAACAAGCTCCTACGAGCAGTACTTC.